This TCR beta chain was captured by sequencing in a study of cytomegalovirus exposure and HLA in healthy donors (dated by TCRdb to 2016 to 2017). Regarding the complete study: In an earlier analysis of approximately 640 of the donors, 250 to 350 Gb of sequence data and 95 million to 130 million unique TCR beta sequences from about 190 million T cells were reported. An early release that covered 640 HLA-typed donors contained 250 to 350 gigabases of sequencing data and approximately 85 million unique TCR sequences. Of the approximately 370 genotyped donors, 65% to 90% were placed in the genetic ancestry cluster associated with self-reported Caucasian donors. The study aimed to test whether cataloging public T cell receptors could reveal signatures of past pathogen exposure. The T cell repertoires of 666 subjects were profiled by immunosequencing and related to cytomegalovirus serostatus. Besides the first cohort of 666 subjects, a separate validation cohort made up of around 120 different subjects was used. To predict cytomegalovirus infection status, the study combined high-throughput TCR immunosequencing, statistical association of individual TCRs with disease status, and machine learning. A later analysis re-examined previously published TCR beta repertoires from roughly 650 donors and added high-resolution HLA genotyping to investigate patterns of TCR occurrence. The later analysis used no new phenotypic data to find candidate immune exposures, relying instead on TCR beta sequences and their occurrence across donors. In an earlier analysis of 587 of the donors, high-throughput TCR beta sequencing was used to judge whether each TCR beta V gene segment behaved as functional or pseudogenic. Donor age, sex, ethnicity and CMV serostatus were compiled together with the repertoire data. In a later genetic analysis, genome-wide SNP genotypes for about three fifths of the roughly 670 donors were used, and that subset was treated as a discovery cohort. Every repertoire in the discovery cohort had been generated on one and the same sequencing platform. Class I and class II HLA loci were covered by the typing at four-digit resolution. The number of typed donors differed by locus: about 620-630 for A, B, C, DRB1 and DQB1; some 500 for DQA1; 600 to 610 for DPA1; and around 470 for DPB1. Because of strong linkage in the cohort, five DR-DQ haplotypes were treated as single units for association and clustering. Across some 400 genotyped donors of the cohort, an average of about 250,000 unique TCR beta nucleotide sequences per donor were sequenced, and about a sixth of those sequences were non-productive. What the research found in general, with its limitations: The presence/absence analyses assumed that sequencing depth was roughly uniform across donors, and that assumption may not be true. In a later analysis, TCR association rates were found to vary across HLA loci, with the most associated TCRs seen for DRB1 alleles and the fewest for HLA-C alleles. A cluster of highly shared sequence variants was judged likely to be a technical artifact of the sequencing pipeline. A later genetic analysis associated a missense DCLRE1C variant with V-gene and J-gene trimming of TCR beta chains, and an independent cohort replicated the association. In vitro tests confirmed that a few of the cytomegalovirus-associated TCR beta chains recognize cytomegalovirus antigens. The only immune exposure information available for the cohort was CMV serostatus. In both the original and validation cohorts, the classifier was reported to diagnose cytomegalovirus status with high specificity and sensitivity. Some IMGT-functional V segments, including TRBV6-2 and TRBV6-3, could not be told apart with the 87-base-pair reads, so those segments were excluded. At a false discovery rate of 0.05, a later analysis linked about 17,000 TCR beta sequences to specific HLA alleles. The authors suggested that the approach could potentially be extended to other disease states and immunological phenotypes. Compared with the roughly 670-donor mean, donors in an Asian-associated ancestry cluster had fewer N-insertions in productive TCRs, according to a later genetic analysis. Linkage disequilibrium might explain the correlated functional status among segregating V segments, but an unknown experimental factor could not be excluded. The study gave a list of roughly 150 TCR beta chains associated with cytomegalovirus. Broadly in line with IMGT annotations, most TCR beta V segments showed up in productive rearrangements about 87% or about 30% of the time in an earlier analysis of 587 of the donors. In a later analysis, HLA-associated TCR beta chains showed more clonal expansion and lower generation probabilities than non-associated chains that were equally common. Across donors, most TCR sequences were observed very rarely, whereas some public TCRs were present in many individuals. Several of the top co-occurrence clusters appeared to be linked to parvovirus B19, influenza, CMV and Epstein-Barr virus, according to a later analysis. Most CMV-associated TCR beta chains appeared to be HLA-restricted in a later analysis, and the HLA associations seemed to be driven largely by CMV exposure. Because HLA typing was unavailable for some donors at each locus, only the typed subset was used in association tests. Because counts were too low, seventeen rarely observed V segments, including chromosome 9 orphons, were left out of the earlier analysis of over 550 of the donors. Assigning TCR associations to individual alleles was difficult when HLA alleles, especially DR and DQ, strongly co-occurred. A further reported finding was that TCR beta sequences accurately predicted the HLA-A and HLA-B alleles for most subjects in the first cohort. The cohort was sequenced for TCR beta chains only, and without alpha or paired-chain data the features that could be detected were limited.

Receptor libraries were prepared by the immunoSEQ multiplex PCR assay. A mixture of 60 forward primers for TCR Vbeta segments and 13 reverse primers for TCR Jbeta segments was used in the multiplex PCR. The CDR3 region of rearranged TCR beta genes was amplified from genomic DNA by a multiplex PCR assay. On the Illumina HiSeq System, the amplified TCR beta libraries were sequenced as 87-base-pair reads. As for the authors' bioinformatics: Across the 670 or so repertoires, a later analysis counted 80 million or so unique TCR beta chains, around 10 million of which were shared by at least two donors. To remove PCR and sequencing errors, raw reads were error-corrected and collapsed into unique sequences using a nearest-neighbor algorithm that merged closely related sequences. CDR3 sequences were aligned to IMGT reference sequences to assign V, D and J gene segments. For a sequence to be retained, at least a six-nucleotide match to both a V gene segment and a J gene segment was required. Rearrangements were called productive when the CDR3 lacked stop codons and stayed in frame with V and J; all others were non-productive. Following IMGT convention, CDR3 was defined as the stretch from the second conserved V-encoded cysteine up to the conserved J-encoded phenylalanine. The earlier analysis of 500 to 750 of the donors excluded any sequence lacking an unambiguous match to a single V gene segment. In an earlier analysis of some 590 of the donors, V segments were called functional above 56.7% productive rearrangements and were called segregating when the between-donor standard deviation exceeded 5%. A statistical classification framework was built for diagnosing cytomegalovirus status from the catalog of TCR beta chain sequences. In a later analysis, TCR nucleotide sequences were compared against IMGT/GENE-DB human TR gene sequences so that V and J genes could be assigned. Using the TCRdist pipeline, a later analysis assigned CDR3 sequences along with most-parsimonious VDJ recombination scenarios. In a later analysis, every TCR beta chain was defined by the combination of its CDR3 amino acid sequence and its V-gene family, and reads without a unique V-gene family were dropped. As a way to deal with suspected cross-contamination and a sequencing artifact, a later analysis dropped approximately 590 nucleotide sequences that were highly shared and had low generation probability. In a later analysis, a clonal expansion index was calculated for each public chain from normalized within-repertoire ranks of inferred template counts. Generation probabilities in a later analysis came from a VDJ recombination model fitted to out-of-frame rearrangements, and those results were checked against IGoR. Hypergeometric tests were used in a later analysis to score TCR-TCR, TCR-HLA and TCR-CMV co-occurrence, with a repertoire-size bias correction applied to the TCR pairs. False discovery rates were estimated in a later analysis by permuting HLA or CMV assignments 20 times. In a later analysis, co-occurring TCRs were grouped with DBSCAN, and TCRdist sequence similarity was added when clustering was performed within HLA-allele-positive subsets. Repertoires with fewer than 30,000 or more than 120,000 public chains were left out of co-occurrence clustering, as were a handful of repertoires with anomalous nucleotide sharing. The immuneACCESS repertoire file appears here via TCRdb, limited to in-frame rearrangements. These files lack a portion of the clones; in checked studies, under half of the deficit traces to unresolved V genes, and the cause of the others is not known. V and J calls and clone size are as listed in that table; D and trimming were resolved from the DNA. The sample table records 65,000 to 95,000 clones; 65% to 85% of these occur just once. The ten most abundant clones make up 2.5% to 4% of the sample.

Comment on this clone: Its antigen remains unidentified. No base quality values were provided; no much bigger clone lies one nucleotide off.

The cohort was made up of hundreds of healthy bone marrow donors. All cohort members were sampled while nominally healthy, although unrecorded immune exposures were likely present. The donor tested CMV seronegative and was one of the 352 seronegative cohort members. Every donor gave a peripheral blood sample, and the peripheral blood mononuclear cells from that sample were used for TCR beta sequencing. Genomic DNA was extracted from the blood cell samples with the Qiagen DNeasy Blood Extraction Kit. The CDR1 and CDR2 encoded by the germline V gene are SGHAT and FQNNGV. V and J are truncated by 5 bases and 5 bases respectively, leaving an intervening sequence of 12 bases. From its cysteine to its phenylalanine, the CDR3 spans 13 amino acids. The retained sequence is limited to the CDR3, 39 bases, with the frame set at the first base.

The chain links TRBV11-2 with TRBJ2-5; the D region possibly corresponds to TRBD1 (6 bases align). The TCR comes from a man between 45 and 60 years old in good health and CMV-seronegative. The source material was PBMCs. The DNA sequence follows: TGTGCCAGCAGCCGACAGGTCCAGGAGACCCAGTACTTC. Its coded protein is CASSRQVQETQYF.